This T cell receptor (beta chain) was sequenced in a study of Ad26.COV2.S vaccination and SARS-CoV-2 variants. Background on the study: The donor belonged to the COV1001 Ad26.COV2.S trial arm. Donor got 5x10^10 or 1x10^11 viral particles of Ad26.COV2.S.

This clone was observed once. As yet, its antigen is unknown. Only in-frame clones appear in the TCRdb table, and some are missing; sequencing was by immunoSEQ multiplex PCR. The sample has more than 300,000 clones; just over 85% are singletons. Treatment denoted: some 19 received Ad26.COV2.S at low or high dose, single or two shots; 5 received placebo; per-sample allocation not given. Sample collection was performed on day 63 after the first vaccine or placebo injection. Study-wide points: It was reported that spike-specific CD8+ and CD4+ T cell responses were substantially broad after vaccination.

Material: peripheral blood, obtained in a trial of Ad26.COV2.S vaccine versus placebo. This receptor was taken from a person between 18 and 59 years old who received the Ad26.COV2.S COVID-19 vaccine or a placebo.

The DNA for the CDR3 is TGTGCCAGCAGCTCTCGGGGGAACTCCTACAATGAGCAGTTCTTC. This translates into CASSSRGNSYNEQFF. The chain recombines TRBV7-9 with TRBJ2-1; D might be TRBD2 (6 bases). The CDR3 extends over 15 amino acids. V gave up 4 bases and J gave up 0 bases, with 10 bases separating them. Per germline, CDR1 SEHNR and CDR2 FQNEAQ (reference sequence).